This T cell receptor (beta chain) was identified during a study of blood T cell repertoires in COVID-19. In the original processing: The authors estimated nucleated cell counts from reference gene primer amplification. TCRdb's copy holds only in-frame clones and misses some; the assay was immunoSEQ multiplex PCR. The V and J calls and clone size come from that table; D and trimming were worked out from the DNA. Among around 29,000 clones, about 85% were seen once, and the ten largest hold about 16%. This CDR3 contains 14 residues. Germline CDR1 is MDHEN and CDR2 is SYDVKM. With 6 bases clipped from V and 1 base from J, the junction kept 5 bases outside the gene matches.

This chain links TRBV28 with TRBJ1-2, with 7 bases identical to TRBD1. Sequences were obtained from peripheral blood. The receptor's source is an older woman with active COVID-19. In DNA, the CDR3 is TGTGCCAGCAGGCCACAGGGGATTAACTATGGCTACACCTTC. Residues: CASRPQGINYGYTF.